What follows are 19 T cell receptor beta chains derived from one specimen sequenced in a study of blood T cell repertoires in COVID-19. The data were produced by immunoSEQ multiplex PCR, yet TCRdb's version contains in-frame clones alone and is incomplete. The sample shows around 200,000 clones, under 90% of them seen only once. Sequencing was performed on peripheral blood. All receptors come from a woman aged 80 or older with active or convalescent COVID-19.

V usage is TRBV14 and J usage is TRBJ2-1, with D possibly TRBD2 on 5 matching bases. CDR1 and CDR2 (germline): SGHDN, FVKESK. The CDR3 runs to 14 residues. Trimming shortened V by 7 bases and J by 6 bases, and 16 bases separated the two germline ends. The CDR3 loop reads CASKPTGSPNEQFF. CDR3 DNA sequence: TGTGCCAGCAAGCCTACTGGGAGTCCCAATGAGCAGTTCTTC.

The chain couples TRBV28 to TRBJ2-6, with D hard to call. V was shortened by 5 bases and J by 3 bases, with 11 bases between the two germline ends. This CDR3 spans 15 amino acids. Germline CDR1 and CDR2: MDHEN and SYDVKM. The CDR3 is CASSPLGIGANVLTF. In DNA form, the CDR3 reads TGTGCCAGCAGTCCACTCGGTATTGGGGCCAACGTCCTGACTTTC.

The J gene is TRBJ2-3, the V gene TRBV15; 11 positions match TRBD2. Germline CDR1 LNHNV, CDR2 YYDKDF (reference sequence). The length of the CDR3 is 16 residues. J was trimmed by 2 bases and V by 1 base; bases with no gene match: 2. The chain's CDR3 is CATSRVAGGATDTQYF. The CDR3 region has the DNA TGTGCCACCAGCAGAGTAGCGGGGGGGGCCACAGATACGCAGTATTTT.

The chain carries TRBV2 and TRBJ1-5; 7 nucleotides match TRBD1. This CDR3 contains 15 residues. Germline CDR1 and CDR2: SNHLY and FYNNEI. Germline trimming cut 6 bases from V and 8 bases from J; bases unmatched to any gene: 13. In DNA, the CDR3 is TGTGCCAGCAGAAAACAGACAGGGACCTTGGAGCCCCAGCATTTT. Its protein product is CASRKQTGTLEPQHF.

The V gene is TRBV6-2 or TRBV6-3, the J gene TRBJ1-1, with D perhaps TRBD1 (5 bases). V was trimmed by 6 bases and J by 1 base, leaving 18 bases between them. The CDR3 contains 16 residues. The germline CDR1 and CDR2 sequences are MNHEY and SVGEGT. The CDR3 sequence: CASSPGIGRENTEAFF. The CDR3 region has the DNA TGTGCCAGCAGCCCCGGAATTGGCAGGGAGAACACTGAAGCTTTCTTT.

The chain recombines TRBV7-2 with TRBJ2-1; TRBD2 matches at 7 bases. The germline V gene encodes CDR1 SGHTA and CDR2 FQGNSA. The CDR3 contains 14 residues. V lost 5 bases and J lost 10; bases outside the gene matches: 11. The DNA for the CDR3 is TGTGCCAGCAGCAAAAGGAGCGGGGCCCCCGAGCAGTTCTTC. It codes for CASSKRSGAPEQFF.

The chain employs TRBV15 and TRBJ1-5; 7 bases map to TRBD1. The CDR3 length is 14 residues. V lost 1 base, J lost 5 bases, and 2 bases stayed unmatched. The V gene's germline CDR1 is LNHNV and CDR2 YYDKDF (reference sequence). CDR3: CATSRAGTDQPQHF. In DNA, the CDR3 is TGTGCCACCAGCAGAGCAGGGACAGATCAGCCCCAGCATTTT.

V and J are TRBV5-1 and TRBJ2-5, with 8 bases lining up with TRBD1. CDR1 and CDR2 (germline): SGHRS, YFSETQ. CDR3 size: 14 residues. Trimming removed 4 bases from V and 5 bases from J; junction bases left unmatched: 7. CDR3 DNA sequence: TGCGCCAGCAGCCCACAGACAGGGGTGGAGACCCAGTACTTC. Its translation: CASSPQTGVETQYF.

The CDR3 region has the DNA TGTGCCATCAGCCAGGGGGCGGGAAACACCATATATTTT. Its translation is CAISQGAGNTIYF. The V call is TRBV10-3, the J call TRBJ1-3; 8 bases are a match to TRBD1. Germline loops: CDR1 ENHRY, CDR2 SYGVKD. The CDR3 contains 13 residues. The junction had 2 bases not matched to a gene; V was cut back by 6 bases and J by 4 bases.

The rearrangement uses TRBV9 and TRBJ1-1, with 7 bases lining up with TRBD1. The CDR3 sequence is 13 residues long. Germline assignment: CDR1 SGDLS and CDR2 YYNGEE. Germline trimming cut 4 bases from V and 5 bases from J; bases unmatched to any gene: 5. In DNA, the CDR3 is TGTGCCAGCAGCTCCACCAGGGGGACTGAAGCTTTCTTT. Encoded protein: CASSSTRGTEAFF.

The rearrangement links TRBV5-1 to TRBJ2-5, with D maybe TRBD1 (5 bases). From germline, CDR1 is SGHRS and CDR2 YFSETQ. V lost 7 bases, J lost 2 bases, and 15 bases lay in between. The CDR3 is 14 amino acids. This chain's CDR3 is CASCKTESQETQYF. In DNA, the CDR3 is TGCGCCAGCTGCAAGACAGAATCTCAAGAGACCCAGTACTTC. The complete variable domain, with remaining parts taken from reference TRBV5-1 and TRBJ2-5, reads KAGVTQTPRYLIKTRGQQVTLSCSPISGHRSVSWYQQTPGQGLQFLFEYFSETQRNKGNFPGRFSGRQFSNSRSEMNVSTLELGDSALYLCASCKTESQETQYFGPGTRLLVL.

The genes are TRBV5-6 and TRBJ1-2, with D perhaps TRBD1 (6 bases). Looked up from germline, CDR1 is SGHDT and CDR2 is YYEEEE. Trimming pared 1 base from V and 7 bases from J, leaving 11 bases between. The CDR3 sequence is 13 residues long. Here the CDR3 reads CASSLWQGTGYTF. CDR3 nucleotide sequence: TGTGCCAGCAGCTTGTGGCAGGGGACTGGCTACACCTTC. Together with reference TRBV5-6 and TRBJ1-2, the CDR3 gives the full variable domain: DAGVTQSPTHLIKTRGQQVTLRCSPKSGHDTVSWYQQALGQGPQFIFQYYEEEERQRGNFPDRFSGHQFPNYSSELNVNALLLGDSALYLCASSLWQGTGYTFGSGTRLTVV.

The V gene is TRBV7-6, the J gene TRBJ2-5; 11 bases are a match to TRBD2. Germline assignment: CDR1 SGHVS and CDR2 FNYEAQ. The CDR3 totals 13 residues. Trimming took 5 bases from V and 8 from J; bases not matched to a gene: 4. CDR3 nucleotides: TGTGCCAGCAGCCCGGGACTAGCGGTTACCCAGTACTTC. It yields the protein CASSPGLAVTQYF. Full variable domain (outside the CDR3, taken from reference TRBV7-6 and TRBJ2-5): GAGVSQSPRYKVTKRGQDVALRCDPISGHVSLYWYRQALGQGPEFLTYFNYEAQQDKSGLPNDRFSAERPEGSISTLTIQRTEQRDSAMYRCASSPGLAVTQYFGPGTRLLVL.

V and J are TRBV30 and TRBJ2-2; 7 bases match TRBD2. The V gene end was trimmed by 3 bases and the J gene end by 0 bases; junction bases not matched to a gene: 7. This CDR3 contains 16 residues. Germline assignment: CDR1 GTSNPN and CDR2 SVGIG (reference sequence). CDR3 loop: CAWSSAGATNTGELFF. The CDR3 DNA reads TGTGCCTGGAGCTCTGCGGGAGCCACGAACACCGGGGAGCTGTTTTTT. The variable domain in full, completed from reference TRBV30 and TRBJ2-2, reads SQTIHQWPATLVQPVGSPLSLECTVEGTSNPNLYWYRQAAGRGLQLLFYSVGIGQISSEVPQNLSASRPQDRQFILSSKKLLLSDSGFYLCAWSSAGATNTGELFFGEGSRLTVL.

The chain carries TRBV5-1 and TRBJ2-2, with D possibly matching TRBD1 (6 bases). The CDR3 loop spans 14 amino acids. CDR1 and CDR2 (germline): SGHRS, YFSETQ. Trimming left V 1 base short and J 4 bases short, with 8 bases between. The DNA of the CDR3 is TGCGCCAGCAGCTTGACAGGGCTCACCGGGGAGCTGTTTTTT. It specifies CASSLTGLTGELFF. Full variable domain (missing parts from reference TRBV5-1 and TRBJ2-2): KAGVTQTPRYLIKTRGQQVTLSCSPISGHRSVSWYQQTPGQGLQFLFEYFSETQRNKGNFPGRFSGRQFSNSRSEMNVSTLELGDSALYLCASSLTGLTGELFFGEGSRLTVL.

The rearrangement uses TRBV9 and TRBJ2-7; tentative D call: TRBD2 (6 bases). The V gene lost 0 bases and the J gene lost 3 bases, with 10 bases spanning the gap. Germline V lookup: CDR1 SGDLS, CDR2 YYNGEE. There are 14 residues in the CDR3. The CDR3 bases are TGTGCCAGCAGCGTAGCGGGGACTGACTACGAGCAGTACTTC. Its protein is CASSVAGTDYEQYF.

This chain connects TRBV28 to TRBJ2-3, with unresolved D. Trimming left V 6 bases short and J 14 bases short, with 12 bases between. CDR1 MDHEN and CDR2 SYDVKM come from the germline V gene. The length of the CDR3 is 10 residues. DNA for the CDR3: TGTGCCAGCAGAACGGAGAGTTTGTATTTT. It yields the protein CASRTESLYF.

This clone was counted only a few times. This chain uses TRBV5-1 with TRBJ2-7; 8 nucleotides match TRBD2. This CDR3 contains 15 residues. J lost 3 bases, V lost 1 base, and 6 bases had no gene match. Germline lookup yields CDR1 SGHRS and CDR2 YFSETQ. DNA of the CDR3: TGCGCCAGCAGCTTGAAACGGGGGGGAAGCTACGAGCAGTACTTC. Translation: CASSLKRGGSYEQYF.

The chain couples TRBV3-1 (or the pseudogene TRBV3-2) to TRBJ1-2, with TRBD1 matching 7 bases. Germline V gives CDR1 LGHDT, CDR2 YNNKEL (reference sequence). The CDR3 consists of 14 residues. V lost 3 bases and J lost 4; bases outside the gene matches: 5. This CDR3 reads CASSHKTGFYGYTF. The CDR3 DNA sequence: TGTGCCAGCAGCCACAAGACAGGGTTCTATGGCTACACCTTC.